The 29 T cell receptor beta chains presented below share a single source sample, sequenced in a study of PD-L1 blockade in urothelial cancer. Time point: peripheral blood 6 weeks after treatment start. Libraries were prepared by immunoSEQ multiplex PCR; TCRdb keeps only in-frame clonotypes and omits some of them. Here the sample spans fewer than 85,000 clones, roughly 90% being singletons. This material consisted of PBMCs, taken around atezolizumab (anti-PD-L1) treatment. The receptors shown here come from a man in his 60s with urothelial cancer.

The chain combines TRBV7-3 with TRBJ1-1; the match to TRBD1 covers 7 bases. J lost 1 base, V lost 5 bases, and 1 base had no gene match. The CDR3 spans 13 residues. The germline V gene encodes CDR1 SGHTA and CDR2 FQGTGA. CDR3 nucleotide sequence: TGTGCCAGCAGCAGGGACAGGAACACTGAAGCTTTCTTT. It yields the protein CASSRDRNTEAFF.

This chain joins TRBV2 and TRBJ1-5, with 8 bases identical to TRBD1. The CDR3 is made up of 13 amino acids. V lost 8 bases, J lost 10 bases, and 10 bases stayed unmatched. From germline, CDR1 is SNHLY and CDR2 FYNNEI. The CDR3 DNA follows: TGTGCCAGCGGTGGACAGGGTCGACTCCCCCAGCATTTT. This gives the protein CASGGQGRLPQHF.

The chain combines TRBV15 with TRBJ2-2; 10 positions match TRBD2. Losses at the gene ends were 8 bases for V and 7 bases for J; bases not matched to a gene: 10. Germline-derived CDR1 and CDR2 are LNHNV and YYDKDF (reference sequence). The CDR3 runs to 15 residues. In DNA, the CDR3 is TGTGCCACCGGGAGTAGCGGGAGGCCCCGCGGGGAGCTGTTTTTT. This codes for CATGSSGRPRGELFF.

The genes are TRBV28 and TRBJ2-7; D not certain. This CDR3 is built from 13 residues. The ends were cut back, 1 base at V and 0 bases at J, with 4 bases in the middle. Germline CDR1 and CDR2: MDHEN and SYDVKM. CDR3 protein: CASSLSPSYEQYF. CDR3 DNA: TGTGCCAGCAGTTTATCTCCCTCCTACGAGCAGTACTTC.

V usage is TRBV5-1 and J usage is TRBJ1-4; no clear D. With 4 bases removed from V and 6 bases from J, the gap between germline ends came to 10 bases. The length of the CDR3 is 13 residues. Germline loops: CDR1 SGHRS, CDR2 YFSETQ. The CDR3 region is CASSPEPYEKLFF. The CDR3 coding sequence is TGCGCCAGCAGCCCGGAGCCGTATGAAAAACTGTTTTTT.

This clone came up once. The genes are TRBV4-1 and TRBJ2-1; TRBD1 matches 7 bases. CDR1 and CDR2 (germline): MGHRA, YSYEKL. V was clipped by 1 base and J by 0 bases; unmatched bases: 15. The CDR3 is made up of 20 amino acids. The CDR3 reads CASSQGTSFGRDSSYNEQFF. In nucleotides, the CDR3 is TGCGCCAGCAGCCAAGGGACCTCATTTGGACGGGACAGCTCCTACAATGAGCAGTTCTTC.

The chain recombines TRBV4-1 with TRBJ2-3, with a possible D match to TRBD1 (5 bases). V lost 0 bases to trimming and J lost 1 base, with 14 bases between them. The germline CDR1 and CDR2 sequences are MGHRA and YSYEKL. This CDR3 is built from 17 residues. CDR3 residues: CASSQDRRQRRTDTQYF. In nucleotides, the CDR3 is TGCGCCAGCAGCCAAGATCGAAGACAGAGACGCACAGATACGCAGTATTTT.

The gene calls are TRBV14 and TRBJ1-2, with 7 bases that match TRBD1. The CDR3 covers 11 residues. Trimming took 8 bases from V and 4 from J; bases not matched to a gene: 1. Germline CDR1 SGHDN, CDR2 FVKESK. For the CDR3, the DNA is TGTGCCAGCGGGACAGCCTATGGCTACACCTTC. It specifies CASGTAYGYTF.

V gene TRBV5-6 combines with J gene TRBJ2-2; the D is unclear. This CDR3 has 13 amino acids. Germline V CDR1 and CDR2: SGHDT, YYEEEE. Trimming took off 1 base at V and 7 bases at J, with 8 bases between the two ends. The CDR3, as DNA: TGTGCCAGCAGCTTGTTTCAGTACGGGGAGCTGTTTTTT. It specifies CASSLFQYGELFF.

The chain combines TRBV7-8 with TRBJ2-1, with 8 bases lining up with TRBD1. V was pared by 3 bases and J by 0 bases, with 4 bases of the junction left unmatched. The CDR3 runs to 16 residues. Germline V gene data show CDR1 as SGHVS and CDR2 as FQNEAQ. CDR3 DNA: TGTGCCAGCAGCTTCAGGGGGCGAAGCTCCTACAATGAGCAGTTCTTC. Protein: CASSFRGRSSYNEQFF.

The V and J genes are TRBV28 and TRBJ1-2; 7 bases agree with TRBD1. With V trimmed by 5 bases and J by 6 bases, 15 bases remained unmatched. There are 16 residues in the CDR3. The germline CDR1 and CDR2 sequences are MDHEN and SYDVKM. The CDR3 DNA reads TGTGCCAGCAGTCCATTAACCCTAAGACAGGGCGATGGCTACACCTTC. Amino acid sequence: CASSPLTLRQGDGYTF.

The rearrangement uses TRBV7-2 and TRBJ1-1, with D possibly matching TRBD1 (5 bases). CDR3 length: 14 residues. Per germline, CDR1 SGHTA and CDR2 FQGNSA. V gave up 6 bases and J gave up 6 bases, with 17 bases separating them. The CDR3 coding sequence is TGTGCCAGCAGTCTGGGGGGGGGATTTGCTGAAGCTTTCTTT. Protein: CASSLGGGFAEAFF. The full variable domain, its missing parts supplied by reference TRBV7-2 and TRBJ1-1, is GAGVSQSPSNKVTEKGKDVELRCDPISGHTALYWYRQSLGQGLEFLIYFQGNSAPDKSGLPSDRFSAERTGGSVSTLTIQRTQQEDSAVYLCASSLGGGFAEAFFGQGTRLTVV.

A word on this clone: Other DNA sequences of this sample code for an identical CDR3. V usage is TRBV6-1 and J usage is TRBJ2-3; TRBD1 is a possible D gene (6 bases). There are 13 residues in the CDR3. V was pared by 4 bases and J by 4 bases, with 9 bases between. The V gene's germline CDR1 is MNHNS and CDR2 SASEGT. CDR3 nucleotide sequence: TGTGCCAGCAGTGTTGAGGGGGCAGATACGCAGTATTTT. Amino acid sequence: CASSVEGADTQYF.

The rearrangement links TRBV10-2 to TRBJ2-7; possibly TRBD1 for D (5 bases). V was trimmed by 4 bases and J by 6 bases, leaving 13 bases between them. The germline gives CDR1 WSHSY, CDR2 SAAADI. The CDR3 sequence is 13 residues long. CDR3: CASSGGRGSEQYF. CDR3 DNA sequence: TGCGCCAGCAGTGGGGGTAGGGGAAGCGAGCAGTACTTC.

The chain links TRBV7-3 to TRBJ2-2; D is perhaps TRBD2 (5 bases). Between the trimmed V and J ends, which lost 3 bases and 1 base, there was a span of 6 bases. The CDR3 has 14 residues. The germline V gene has CDR1 SGHTA and CDR2 FQGTGA. The CDR3 DNA follows: TGTGCCAGCAGCTTTCGGGGGAACACCGGGGAGCTGTTTTTT. Protein product: CASSFRGNTGELFF. The entire variable domain, with the rest obtained from reference TRBV7-3 and TRBJ2-2, is as follows: GAGVSQTPSNKVTEKGKYVELRCDPISGHTALYWYRQSLGQGPEFLIYFQGTGAADDSGLPNDRFFAVRPEGSVSTLKIQRTERGDSAVYLCASSFRGNTGELFFGEGSRLTVL.

The chain links TRBV12-5 to TRBJ2-7; D may be TRBD2 (5 bases). CDR3 length equals 14 residues. In germline, CDR1 is LGHNT, CDR2 FRNRAP. Trimming shortened V by 5 bases and J by 7 bases, and 18 bases separated the two germline ends. The CDR3 bases are TGTGCTAGTGGTCAATGGGCTAGCAACTTAGAGCAGTACTTC. This sequence encodes CASGQWASNLEQYF.

This clone was seen once. V gene TRBV27 combines with J gene TRBJ2-7, with 9 bases lining up with TRBD1. CDR3 length equals 14 residues. Looked up from germline, CDR1 is MNHEY and CDR2 is SMNVEV (reference sequence). Losses at the gene ends were 10 bases for V and 4 bases for J; bases not matched to a gene: 11. CDR3 coding DNA: TGTGCCATTAGACCCCGGGACAGGGAATACGAGCAGTACTTC. Protein product: CAIRPRDREYEQYF.

J is TRBJ1-4 and V is TRBV7-9, with D unclear. The CDR3 spans 14 residues. Germline CDR1 is SEHNR and CDR2 is FQNEAQ (reference sequence). Trimming left V 1 base short and J 8 bases short, with 11 bases between. In nucleotides, the CDR3 is TGTGCCAGCAGCTTAGGTTCGGGTGGAGAAAAACTGTTTTTT. Its protein product is CASSLGSGGEKLFF.

V usage is TRBV2 and J usage is TRBJ2-2, with D possibly TRBD2 on 5 matching bases. V was cut by 6 bases and J by 4 bases, with 12 bases left in between. The length of the CDR3 is 14 residues. Germline V gene data show CDR1 as SNHLY and CDR2 as FYNNEI. CDR3 amino acids: CASSNLGGTGELFF. The DNA of the CDR3 is TGTGCCAGCAGCAACCTCGGAGGCACCGGGGAGCTGTTTTTT.

V usage is TRBV28 and J usage is TRBJ2-7, with D possibly being TRBD2 (5 bases). Germline CDR1 MDHEN, CDR2 SYDVKM. This CDR3 has 19 residues. With 3 bases removed from V and 6 bases from J, the gap between germline ends came to 30 bases. CDR3 sequence: CASSFPRPARFRRTSEQYF. The CDR3 nucleotides read TGTGCCAGCAGTTTTCCAAGACCCGCCCGCTTTCGGAGGACCTCCGAGCAGTACTTC.

This clone was seen once. V gene TRBV5-4 combines with J gene TRBJ2-3, with TRBD2 matching over 11 bases. The CDR3 has 15 amino acids. Germline V CDR1 and CDR2: SGHNT, YYREEE (reference sequence). V lost 3 bases to trimming and J lost 1 base; unmatched junction nucleotides: 1. CDR3 DNA sequence: TGTGCCAGCAGCTGGGGACTAGCGGGCACAGATACGCAGTATTTT. This sequence encodes CASSWGLAGTDTQYF.

This chain joins TRBV4-2 and TRBJ2-3; 11 positions agree with TRBD2. Germline trimming cut 0 bases from V and 6 bases from J; bases unmatched to any gene: 2. Germline CDR1 is LGHNA and CDR2 is YNFKEQ. This CDR3 comprises 15 residues. The CDR3 DNA reads as TGTGCCAGCAGCCAAGAGGTAGCGGGAGGGGATACGCAGTATTTT. The encoded protein is CASSQEVAGGDTQYF.

The rearrangement joins TRBV7-2 to TRBJ2-1; 7 nucleotides line up with TRBD2. The germline gives CDR1 SGHTA, CDR2 FQGNSA. Germline trimming cut 5 bases from V and 0 bases from J; bases unmatched to any gene: 10. The CDR3 consists of 17 residues. The CDR3, as DNA: TGTGCCAGCAGCCTCCAATCGGGGGGTAGCTCCTACAATGAGCAGTTCTTC. Residues: CASSLQSGGSSYNEQFF.

The rearrangement links TRBV5-4 to TRBJ2-5; 10 nucleotides match TRBD2. The CDR3 has 15 amino acids. The ends lost 5 bases at V and 5 bases at J; junction bases unmatched: 9. Germline assignment: CDR1 SGHNT and CDR2 YYREEE (reference sequence). The CDR3 coding sequence is TGTGCCAGCAGACCCGGGACTAGCGAAGGGGAGACCCAGTACTTC. Translation gives CASRPGTSEGETQYF. Full variable domain (remainder filled in from reference TRBV5-4 and TRBJ2-5): ETGVTQSPTHLIKTRGQQVTLRCSSQSGHNTVSWYQQALGQGPQFIFQYYREEENGRGNFPPRFSGLQFPNYSSELNVNALELDDSALYLCASRPGTSEGETQYFGPGTRLLVL.

V and J are TRBV28 and TRBJ2-5, with TRBD2 as a possible D gene (6 bases). The CDR3 is made up of 13 amino acids. From germline, CDR1 is MDHEN and CDR2 SYDVKM. Trimming shortened V by 7 bases and J by 5 bases, and 14 bases separated the two germline ends. The CDR3 spells CASNPRGRETQYF. CDR3 DNA sequence: TGTGCCAGCAACCCGCGAGGGAGGGAGACCCAGTACTTC.

V and J are TRBV27 and TRBJ2-7, with 7 bases lining up with TRBD1. V lost 0 bases, J lost 6 bases, and 2 bases stayed unmatched. The germline V gene has CDR1 MNHEY and CDR2 SMNVEV (reference sequence). CDR3 length equals 13 residues. The CDR3 DNA follows: TGTGCCAGCAGTTTATCTAGGGGGCCCGAGCAGTACTTC. This encodes CASSLSRGPEQYF.

This clone came up once. The V gene is TRBV11-3, the J gene TRBJ1-1, with D perhaps TRBD1 (6 bases). The CDR3 contains 13 residues. V was pared by 5 bases and J by 1 base, with 8 bases between. Germline values: CDR1 SGHNT, CDR2 YENEEA. Here the CDR3 DNA reads TGTGCCAGCAGCCCACAGGGGAACACTGAAGCTTTCTTT. Its translation is CASSPQGNTEAFF.

The chain uses TRBV18 and TRBJ2-2, with D perhaps matching TRBD1 (5 bases). This CDR3 contains 14 residues. CDR1 is KGHSH and CDR2 is LQKENI in the germline V gene. Trimming took 3 bases from V and 3 from J, leaving 8 bases between them. CDR3 coding DNA: TGTGCCAGCTCACCCAGGGCAGACACCGGGGAGCTGTTTTTT. Translated, it gives CASSPRADTGELFF.

The chain recombines TRBV4-2 with TRBJ2-1; 13 bases agree with TRBD2. V was clipped by 5 bases and J by 4 bases; unmatched bases: 5. Germline CDR1 reads LGHNA; CDR2 reads YNFKEQ. The CDR3 is 16 amino acids. The CDR3 nucleotides are TGTGCCAGCAGCAACGGACTAGCGGGAGCGTACAATGAGCAGTTCTTC. Protein product: CASSNGLAGAYNEQFF.